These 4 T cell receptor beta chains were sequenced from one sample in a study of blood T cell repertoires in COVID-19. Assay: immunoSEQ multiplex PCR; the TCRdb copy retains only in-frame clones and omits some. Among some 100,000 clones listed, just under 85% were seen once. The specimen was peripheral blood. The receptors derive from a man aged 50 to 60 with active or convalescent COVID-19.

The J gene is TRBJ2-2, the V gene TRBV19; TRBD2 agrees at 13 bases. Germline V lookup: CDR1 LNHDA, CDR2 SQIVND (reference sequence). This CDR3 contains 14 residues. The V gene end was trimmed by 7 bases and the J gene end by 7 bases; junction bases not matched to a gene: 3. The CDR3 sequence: CASNRLAGGGELFF. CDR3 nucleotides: TGTGCCAGTAACCGACTAGCGGGAGGCGGGGAGCTGTTTTTT. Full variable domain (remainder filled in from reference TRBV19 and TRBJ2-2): DGGITQSPKYLFRKEGQNVTLSCEQNLNHDAMYWYRQDPGQGLRLIYYSQIVNDFQKGDIAEGYSVSREKKESFPLTVTSAQKNPTAFYLCASNRLAGGGELFFGEGSRLTVL.

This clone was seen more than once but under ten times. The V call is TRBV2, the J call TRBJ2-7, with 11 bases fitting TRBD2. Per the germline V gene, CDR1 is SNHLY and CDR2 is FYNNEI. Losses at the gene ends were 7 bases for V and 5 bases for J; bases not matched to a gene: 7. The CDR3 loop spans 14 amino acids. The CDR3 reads CASTPGLAAHEQYF. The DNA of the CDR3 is TGTGCCAGCACACCGGGACTAGCGGCCCACGAGCAGTACTTC.

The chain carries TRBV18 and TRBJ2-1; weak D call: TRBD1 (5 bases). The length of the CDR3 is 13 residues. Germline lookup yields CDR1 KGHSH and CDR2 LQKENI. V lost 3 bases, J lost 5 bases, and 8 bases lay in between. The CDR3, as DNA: TGTGCCAGCTCACCTGACAGTAACAATGAGCAGTTCTTC. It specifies CASSPDSNNEQFF.

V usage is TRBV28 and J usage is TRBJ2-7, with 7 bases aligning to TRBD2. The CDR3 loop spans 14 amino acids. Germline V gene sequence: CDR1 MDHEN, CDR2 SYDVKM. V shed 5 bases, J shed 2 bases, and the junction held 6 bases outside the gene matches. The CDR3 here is CASSLRGGTYEQYF. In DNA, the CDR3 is TGTGCCAGCAGTCTCCGGGGAGGGACCTACGAGCAGTACTTC.